This T cell receptor (beta chain) was sequenced in a study of blood T cell repertoires in COVID-19. Source study methods: Quantification of nucleated cells was approximated via reference gene primer amplification. Only in-frame clones appear in the TCRdb table, and some are missing; sequencing was by immunoSEQ multiplex PCR. D and trimming come from the DNA, and the V and J calls and clone size come from that table. The repertoire includes 220,000 or so clones, approximately 82% of them detected once, and about 1.9% sits in the top ten. Trimming cost V 0 bases and J 0 bases; bases outside gene matches: 13. Germline CDR1 and CDR2: LGHNA and YNFKEQ. The CDR3 has 20 amino acids.

This chain connects TRBV4-2 to TRBJ2-3; 9 nucleotides agree with TRBD2. The sample taken for sequencing was peripheral blood. This clonotype originated in a woman of 80 years or more with acute or convalescent COVID-19. CDR3 protein: CASSQEPELAGYPSTDTQYF. The CDR3 bases are TGTGCCAGCAGCCAAGAACCGGAACTAGCGGGCTATCCTAGCACAGATACGCAGTATTTT.